This paragraph reports one T cell receptor (beta chain). Its antigen is unidentified. The CDR3 contains 16 residues. V shed 0 bases, J shed 2 bases, and the junction held 2 bases outside the gene matches. Germline V gene sequence: CDR1 MGHRA, CDR2 YSYEKL. The data originate from a study of Ad26.COV2.S vaccination and SARS-CoV-2 variants. Regarding the study as a whole: Placebo and vaccine recipients had non-spike TCR breadth that was similar.

Sequencing used immunoSEQ multiplex PCR; TCRdb keeps in-frame clones, though not all of them. The sample shows about 400,000 clones, over 75% of them seen only once. Treatment in this sample: some 19 received Ad26.COV2.S at low or high dose, single or two shots; 5 received placebo; per-sample allocation not given. Sampling happened 63 days after the first vaccine or placebo injection. The shot given was an Ad26 vector that makes Wuhan-strain SARS-CoV-2 spike. The receptor comes from a person aged 18-60 years who received the Ad26.COV2.S COVID-19 vaccine or a placebo. V gene TRBV4-1 combines with J gene TRBJ2-7; TRBD2 agrees at 12 bases. Specimen: peripheral blood, collected in a trial of Ad26.COV2.S vaccine versus placebo. CDR3 protein: CASSQDLAGGPYEQYF. DNA of the CDR3: TGCGCCAGCAGCCAAGATCTAGCGGGAGGGCCCTACGAGCAGTACTTC.